Below, 14 T cell receptor beta chains from the same sample are listed, as sequenced in a study of shared clonotypes between healthy human individuals. Some clones are missing from TCRdb's copy, which holds only in-frame ones; the method was immunoSEQ multiplex PCR. The sample carries millions of clones, about 95% recorded once. Sequenced input: naive CD4+ T cells sorted from blood. Subset indicated: CD45RA+ positively selected. The receptors stem from a man aged 18 to 30 in good health.

With regard to this clone: The sample holds other DNA sequences that translate to the same CDR3. This rearrangement joins TRBV10-3 to TRBJ2-7; D not resolved. Deletions cut 0 bases from V and 4 bases from J, with 7 bases between. Per the germline V gene, CDR1 is ENHRY and CDR2 is SYGVKD. The CDR3 runs to 13 residues. The CDR3 DNA follows: TGTGCCATCAGTGAGTCGGGATTGTACGAGCAGTACTTC. Translation gives CAISESGLYEQYF.

The rearrangement uses TRBV10-3 and TRBJ2-5, with D possibly TRBD1 on 6 matching bases. With 11 bases removed from V and 1 base from J, the gap between germline ends came to 17 bases. The CDR3 is 14 residues long. CDR1 ENHRY and CDR2 SYGVKD come from the germline V gene. This CDR3 is CAVSEGQLQETQYF. The CDR3 bases are TGTGCCGTTTCAGAAGGACAGCTCCAAGAGACCCAGTACTTC.

The chain employs TRBV5-1 and TRBJ2-7; D is undetermined. CDR3 length: 13 amino acids. CDR1 SGHRS and CDR2 YFSETQ come from the germline V gene. The V end was cut by 7 bases, the J end by 5 bases, with 16 bases between. The CDR3 sequence is CASADPGKNEQYF. The DNA for the CDR3 is TGCGCCAGCGCCGACCCAGGTAAAAACGAGCAGTACTTC. The whole variable domain, remainder taken from reference TRBV5-1 and TRBJ2-7, is KAGVTQTPRYLIKTRGQQVTLSCSPISGHRSVSWYQQTPGQGLQFLFEYFSETQRNKGNFPGRFSGRQFSNSRSEMNVSTLELGDSALYLCASADPGKNEQYFGPGTRLTVT.

The chain employs TRBV9 and TRBJ2-3; 16 nucleotides line up with TRBD2. Trimming cost V 4 bases and J 5 bases; bases outside gene matches: 13. There are 19 residues in the CDR3. Germline CDR1 SGDLS, CDR2 YYNGEE. CDR3 nucleotide sequence: TGTGCCAGCAGCACCCAACCGGGACTAGCGGGAGGGTTGGGAGATACGCAGTATTTT. Its protein is CASSTQPGLAGGLGDTQYF. Complete variable domain (other parts from reference TRBV9 and TRBJ2-3): DSGVTQTPKHLITATGQRVTLRCSPRSGDLSVYWYQQSLDQGLQFLIQYYNGEERAKGNILERFSAQQFPDLHSELNLSSLELGDSALYFCASSTQPGLAGGLGDTQYFGPGTRLTVL.

The J gene is TRBJ2-7, the V gene TRBV6-1, with D possibly matching TRBD1 (6 bases). The CDR3 length is 14 residues. Trimming took 6 bases from V and 0 from J, leaving 12 bases between them. The germline V gene has CDR1 MNHNS and CDR2 SASEGT. The CDR3 coding sequence is TGTGCCAGCAGCGGAGACAGGTACTCCTACGAGCAGTACTTC. This translates into CASSGDRYSYEQYF.

V is TRBV9 and J is TRBJ2-1, with D possibly matching TRBD1 (6 bases). The CDR3 sequence is 16 residues long. V dropped 3 bases and J dropped 8 bases, with 21 bases sitting between them. Germline V gives CDR1 SGDLS, CDR2 YYNGEE. CDR3 sequence: CASSAIGQTYNDEQFF. Written as DNA, the CDR3 is TGTGCCAGCAGCGCGATAGGACAGACCTACAATGATGAGCAGTTCTTC.

This chain links TRBV7-2 with TRBJ2-3; D is perhaps TRBD2 (7 bases). The CDR3 has 15 amino acids. The V end lost 2 bases, the J end lost 4 bases, and 13 bases lay between the germline ends. CDR1 is SGHTA, CDR2 FQGNSA, per germline. This chain's CDR3 is CASSLRGRASDTQYF. The CDR3 DNA reads TGTGCCAGCAGCTTAAGGGGGAGGGCATCAGATACGCAGTATTTT.

V and J are TRBV6-1 and TRBJ2-1; the match to TRBD2 covers 8 bases. The CDR3 spans 14 residues. Germline V gene data show CDR1 as MNHNS and CDR2 as SASEGT. Germline trimming cut 8 bases from V and 8 bases from J; bases unmatched to any gene: 11. The DNA for the CDR3 is TGTGCCAGCCAATCCGGGACTAGTCCTTATGAGCAGTTCTTC. Its protein is CASQSGTSPYEQFF.

A single count supports this clone. The chain uses TRBV7-3 and TRBJ2-1; the D gene is possibly TRBD1 (6 bases). CDR1 is SGHTA, CDR2 FQGTGA, per germline. V lost 3 bases, J lost 3 bases, and 9 bases lay in between. This CDR3 region has 14 residues. The DNA for the CDR3 is TGTGCCAGCAGCTTCGCAGGGGTCTACAATGAGCAGTTCTTC. As protein: CASSFAGVYNEQFF.

This chain joins TRBV7-9 and TRBJ2-2; D is ambiguous. Trimming took 2 bases from V and 2 from J, leaving 21 bases between them. Germline lookup yields CDR1 SEHNR and CDR2 FQNEAQ (reference sequence). This CDR3 contains 19 residues. The CDR3 bases are TGTGCCAGCAGCTTAAAAATGGCCTTGTCCCGATTTAACACCGGGGAGCTGTTTTTT. Translating it yields CASSLKMALSRFNTGELFF.

The chain links TRBV28 to TRBJ2-5; possibly TRBD2 for D (6 bases). V dropped 5 bases and J dropped 2 bases, with 15 bases sitting between them. This CDR3 has 15 amino acids. CDR1 is MDHEN and CDR2 is SYDVKM in the germline V gene. The CDR3 spells CASSPTHGGQETQYF. CDR3 coding DNA: TGTGCCAGCAGTCCCACCCATGGGGGGCAAGAGACCCAGTACTTC.

Here the CDR3 DNA reads TGCGCCAGCAGCCAATCGACAGGGAGGAACACTGAAGCTTTCTTT. Protein sequence: CASSQSTGRNTEAFF. The chain uses TRBV4-3 and TRBJ1-1; 7 positions agree with TRBD1. Germline V gene lookup returns CDR1 LGHNA and CDR2 YSLEER. The CDR3 has 15 amino acids. V was clipped by 2 bases and J by 1 base; unmatched bases: 4.

The CDR3 loop is CASSLVSAANTEAFF. The CDR3 DNA sequence: TGTGCCAGCAGCTTAGTTTCGGCAGCGAACACTGAAGCTTTCTTT. The V call is TRBV7-9, the J call TRBJ1-1; D is unresolved. This CDR3 region has 15 residues. In germline, CDR1 is SEHNR, CDR2 FQNEAQ (reference sequence). Trimming shortened V by 1 base and J by 1 base, and 10 bases separated the two germline ends.

The chain uses TRBV6-1 and TRBJ2-2; 7 bases line up with TRBD2. The CDR3 length is 15 residues. J lost 2 bases, V lost 4 bases, and 4 bases had no gene match. Germline lookup yields CDR1 MNHNS and CDR2 SASEGT. In DNA, the CDR3 is TGTGCCAGCAGTGGCTCTAGCGGTAACACCGGGGAGCTGTTTTTT. Translating it yields CASSGSSGNTGELFF.